The entry below describes one T cell receptor beta chain. This sample is part of a study of ipilimumab plus nivolumab after autologous stem cell transplantation. Turning to the study itself: Patients received a median of roughly five ipilimumab and eight or nine nivolumab doses.

The CDR3 runs to 15 residues. The V gene's germline CDR1 is SGHRS and CDR2 YFSETQ. The V end lost 0 bases, the J end lost 3 bases, and 13 bases lay between the germline ends. Ipilimumab, 1 mg/kg, started 14 to 28 days after autologous transplant. Some clones are missing from TCRdb's copy, which holds only in-frame ones; the method was immunoSEQ multiplex PCR. The table has approximately 80,000 clones, 83% seen once. The source was PBMCs, collected in a trial of ipilimumab plus nivolumab as post-transplant consolidation. This rearrangement joins TRBV5-1 to TRBJ2-7; D could derive from TRBD1 or TRBD2 (5 bases each). The receptor was isolated from a male donor with diffuse large B-cell lymphoma. This chain's CDR3 is CASSLGWGFIYEQYF. The DNA of the CDR3 is TGCGCCAGCAGCTTGGGATGGGGGTTTATCTACGAGCAGTACTTC.